Each of the 7 T cell receptor beta chains below was sequenced from the same sample in a study of CD8+CD57+ T cells in acquired aplastic anemia. CDR3 and TCR beta VDJ profiling relied on a genomic DNA template. One entry per CDR3 protein results from TCRdb running MiXCR on the reads. The sample includes roughly 500,000 distinct CDR3 sequences, around 33% of them seen just once. Patients selected for sequencing had displayed CD8+CD57+ cell expansion by flow cytometry. The sequencing input was sorted CD4+, CD8+, or CD8+CD57+ T cells (not recorded which) from PBMCs. Receptor source: a human donor with aplastic anemia.

The DNA of the CDR3 is TGTGCCAGCAGCGAACCGACAGGGAAGGATGAGCAGTTCTTC. Protein product: CASSEPTGKDEQFF. The chain carries TRBV11-2 and TRBJ2-1; 7 nucleotides agree with TRBD1. J gave up 8 bases and V 5 bases, and 9 bases lay outside the gene matches. Looked up from germline, CDR1 is SGHAT and CDR2 is FQNNGV. The CDR3 covers 14 residues.

The J gene is TRBJ2-5, the V gene TRBV13, with 14 nucleotides matching TRBD2. This CDR3 spans 18 amino acids. The V and J ends lost 8 bases and 6 bases, in that order; junction bases with no gene match: 17. CDR1 and CDR2 from the germline V gene are PRHDT and FYEKMQ (reference sequence). CDR3: CASAQMGTSGRVGQTQYF. CDR3 nucleotides: TGTGCCAGCGCACAAATGGGGACTAGCGGGAGAGTAGGTCAGACCCAGTACTTC.

This clonotype was seen only a few times. V usage is TRBV20-1 and J usage is TRBJ2-1; no reliable D call. In germline, CDR1 is DFQATT, CDR2 SNEGSKA (reference sequence). Trimming cost V 1 base and J 8 bases, with 15 bases left between them. The length of the CDR3 is 14 residues. The CDR3 nucleotides read TGCAGTGCTAGAGTTAACTTTTTCTCGGATGAGCAGTTCTTC. Its protein product is CSARVNFFSDEQFF.

The CDR3 sequence: CATSRTAGGAGTGELFF. As DNA, the CDR3 is TGTGCCACCAGCAGGACAGCAGGGGGCGCCGGCACCGGGGAGCTGTTTTTT. The rearrangement joins TRBV15 to TRBJ2-2, with 8 bases identical to TRBD1. CDR1 LNHNV and CDR2 YYDKDF come from the germline V gene (reference sequence). Unmatched junction bases numbered 10, after V lost 3 bases and J lost 4 bases. CDR3 size: 17 residues. Supplemented by reference TRBV15 and TRBJ2-2, the full variable domain reads DAMVIQNPRYQVTQFGKPVTLSCSQTLNHNVMYWYQQKSSQAPKLLFHYYDKDFNNEADTPDNFQSRRPNTSFCFLDIRSPGLGDTAMYLCATSRTAGGAGTGELFFGEGSRLTVL.

The chain links TRBV30 to TRBJ1-1; no clear D. CDR1 is GTSNPN and CDR2 is SVGIG in the germline V gene (reference sequence). The CDR3 consists of 12 residues. The ends were cut back, 2 bases at V and 1 base at J, with 5 bases in the middle. CDR3 coding DNA: TGTGCCTGGAGTCGGTCGAACACTGAAGCTTTCTTT. It codes for CAWSRSNTEAFF.

J is TRBJ1-5 and V is TRBV12-3 or TRBV12-4; 7 bases map to TRBD1. The CDR3 covers 20 residues. The V segment lost 3 bases and the J segment 0 bases; nucleotides outside the gene matches: 17. The CDR3 bases are TGTGCCAGCAGTTTTTATATAGGTGGCAGGGGGAAGGATAGCAATCAGCCCCAGCATTTT. It encodes CASSFYIGGRGKDSNQPQHF.

V is TRBV7-6 and J is TRBJ2-3; D may be TRBD1 (6 bases). This CDR3 spans 17 amino acids. V dropped 1 base and J dropped 2 bases, with 16 bases sitting between them. The germline gives CDR1 SGHVS, CDR2 FNYEAQ. CDR3 in amino acids: CASSLVSTGAYTDTQYF. The CDR3 region has the DNA TGTGCCAGCAGCTTAGTTTCGACAGGTGCCTACACAGATACGCAGTATTTT.